The entry below gives a single T cell receptor beta chain sequence along with its context. Its target is unknown. The entry originates in a study of memory CD4+ T cells and cytomegalovirus serostatus. Study conclusions and caveats: Median bootstrapped AUC for CMV status was about 0.94 originally, less than 0.93 US-trained.

The sort gate was single viable CD3+CD4+CD8-CD45RO+ cells for memory CD4+ T cells. Donors' CMV status reflects serum IgG against pp150, pp28, p38, p52. Authors' analysis steps: After removing out-of-frame reads, 2 million to 2.5 million distinct TCRbeta sequences remained. Sequencing was performed with immunoSEQ multiplex PCR; in TCRdb, only in-frame clones are kept and a portion is missing. D and trimming were read from the DNA, whereas the V and J calls and clone size are those reported in that table. The table records approximately 92,000 clones, 80% of them present only once. The germline V gene has CDR1 MGHRA and CDR2 YSYEKL. The CDR3 runs to 16 residues. V trimming: 1 base; J trimming: 2 bases; junction bases outside the gene matches: 6.

The sequenced sample was memory CD4+ T cells from blood. The sequence derives from an adult in good health and CMV-seropositive. The rearrangement links TRBV4-1 to TRBJ2-3; the match to TRBD2 covers 7 bases. CDR3 protein: CASSQGSSGYTDTQYF. The CDR3 region has the DNA TGCGCCAGCAGCCAAGGCTCTAGCGGTTACACAGATACGCAGTATTTT.